This TCR beta chain was documented in a study of memory CD4+ T cells and cytomegalovirus serostatus. The overall study: Of the healthy Belgian adults, fewer than 10 were CMV seropositive and 20 to 30 seronegative.

The sort gate was single viable CD3+CD4+CD8-CD45RO+ cells for memory CD4+ T cells. Broader study findings: Median bootstrapped AUC for CMV status was about 0.95 originally, approximately 0.91 US-trained. The CMV-associated TCR signature appears largely within the CD4+ memory repertoire. 67 of 164 known CMV-associated TCRbeta sequences appeared in CD4+ memory.

Here immunoSEQ multiplex PCR was the method, and the copy in TCRdb shows in-frame clones only, minus some. The sample shows tens of thousands of clones, over 80% of them seen only once. For this clone: Antigen unknown.

This CDR3 is 11 amino acids long. Germline lookup yields CDR1 MNHEY and CDR2 SVGAGI. V was cut by 8 bases and J by 6 bases, with 8 bases left in between. The sample consisted of memory CD4+ T cells from blood. This TCR was recovered from an adult in good health and CMV-seronegative. The V gene is TRBV6-5, the J gene TRBJ1-5; D is ambiguous. In DNA, the CDR3 is TGTGCCAGCGGAAATTTTCAGCCCCAGCATTTT. Its translation: CASGNFQPQHF.